This TCR beta chain is drawn from a study of T cells in localized non-small cell lung cancer. Clones were read by immunoSEQ multiplex PCR, and TCRdb kept only the in-frame ones, dropping some. The sample holds approximately 31,000 clones; around 82% are singletons and the top ten take around 34%. Of note for this clone: Its antigen is undetermined.

Regarding the study as a whole: Uninvolved adjacent lung had more T cell clonality than any other tissue, topping tumor. Detection in adjacent lung was observed for a median 57 of the top 100 tumor clones.

V shed 5 bases and J shed 7 bases, with 14 bases lying between them. CDR1 and CDR2 from the germline V gene are SGHTA and FQGTGA. The CDR3 extends over 14 amino acids. This sequence originates from a male donor at least 60 years old with stage II squamous cell lung carcinoma. Sequenced material: peripheral blood, taken before any cancer treatment. V gene TRBV7-3 combines with J gene TRBJ2-2; no firm D call. Here the CDR3 reads CASSPTASSGELFF. The CDR3 region has the DNA TGTGCCAGCAGCCCGACTGCGTCTAGCGGGGAGCTGTTTTTT.